This entry describes one T cell receptor (beta chain). Trimming removed 4 bases from V and 7 bases from J, with 15 bases in between. Germline CDR1 and CDR2: LGHDT and YNNKEL (reference sequence). The CDR3 consists of 14 residues. The data originate from a study of blood T cell repertoires in COVID-19. Study context: Whether acute or convalescent, the COVID-19 samples came from the United States, Italy and Spain. T cells, B-cell-depleted T cells, or PBMCs provided the cDNA or gDNA that served as material.

Under the authors' procedure: Estimates of nucleated cell counts were drawn from the amplification of reference gene primers. Here immunoSEQ multiplex PCR was the method, and the copy in TCRdb shows in-frame clones only, minus some. For V, J and clone size, that table is used; D and trimming come from the DNA. The top ten clones hold 0.87% of a sample with a few hundred thousand clones, under 85% of them seen once. Sample: peripheral blood. This receptor was obtained from a human donor with COVID-19, enrolled during active disease. The donor label of this sample is uncertain. J is TRBJ2-3 and V is TRBV3-1 (or the pseudogene TRBV3-2); D is possibly TRBD2 (5 bases). CDR3 amino acids: CASSPRSDSNTQYF. The CDR3 DNA reads TGTGCCAGCAGCCCCCGTAGCGACTCGAATACGCAGTATTTT.